A selection of T cell receptor beta chains follows, all from one sample in a study of spatial heterogeneity in lung cancer. TCRdb processed the 5' RACE reads anew with MiXCR; each CDR3 protein has one entry. The profile shows some 43,000 distinct CDR3 sequences, over 9.5% of them singletons. The sequencing used PBMCs, collected at follow-up. All receptors come from a female donor with early-stage non-small cell lung cancer. CDR3s include the opening cysteine and the closing phenylalanine or tryptophan. Each record gives: J gene, clone size, V gene, D gene, CDR3 DNA, CDR3 protein. D genes are given only for firm matches. Clone size, where shown, is once, few, many, or a class for clones that have expanded.

TRBJ2-7 many TRBV6-2/TRBV6-3 TRBD1 TGTGCCAGCAGCTGGGACAGGGTCGAGCAGTACTTC CASSWDRVEQYF
TRBJ2-2 many TRBV2 TRBD2 TGTGCCACCGCGGGGGGGAACACCGGGGAGCTGTTTTTT CATAGGNTGELFF
TRBJ2-7 . TRBV12-3/TRBV12-4 . TGTGCCAGCAGGGGTGGGGCTACCTACGAGCAGTACTTC CASRGGATYEQYF
TRBJ1-5 few TRBV3-1 . TGTGCCAGCAGCCAAGATCAAGATCAGCCCCAGCATTTT CASSQDQDQPQHF
TRBJ1-3 few TRBV7-2 . TGTGCCAGCAGCACCCCCCGGGGGGACTCTGGAAACACCATATATTTT CASSTPRGDSGNTIYF
TRBJ2-1 many TRBV20-1 . TGCAGTGCTAGCTCTACTCAGGGTAGCCACAATGAGCAGTTCTTC CSASSTQGSHNEQFF
TRBJ1-1 many TRBV28 . TGTGCCAGCAGTTTGTTCCTTTCTGAAGCTTTCTTT CASSLFLSEAFF
TRBJ1-1 few TRBV28 . TGTGCCAGCAGTAGTTGGGTTTCTGAAGCTTTCTTT CASSSWVSEAFF
TRBJ2-7 many TRBV5-5 . TGTGCCAGCAGCTTACCTGGGAGTTACTCCTACGAGCAGTACTTC CASSLPGSYSYEQYF
TRBJ1-5 few TRBV7-2 . TGTGCCAGCAGCTCCTCGGACAGTTTAGGCGCTCAGCCCCAGCATTTT CASSSSDSLGAQPQHF
TRBJ2-7 . TRBV19 . TGTGCCAGTACCGTTACAGGGGGGGACGAGCAGTACTTC CASTVTGGDEQYF
TRBJ1-1 . TRBV12-3/TRBV12-4 TRBD1 TGTGCCAGCAAAATCCGACAGGGTCACACTGAAGCTTTCTTT CASKIRQGHTEAFF
TRBJ2-3 few TRBV19 TRBD2 TGTGCCAGTAGTAGGGGGGGACCTTCCATCCTTGCGCAGTATTTT CASSRGGPSILAQYF
TRBJ2-3 . TRBV6-1 TRBD2 TGTGCCAGCAGTAGCGGGGACACAGATACGCAGTATTTT CASSSGDTDTQYF
TRBJ2-1 . TRBV12-3/TRBV12-4 . TGTGCCAGCAGTTCGACAGGAGCTGTCTACAATGAGCAGTTCTTC CASSSTGAVYNEQFF
TRBJ1-2 many TRBV12-3/TRBV12-4 . TGTGCCAGCAGCCCTACAGCCAGGGGCTGGGGCTACACCTTC CASSPTARGWGYTF
TRBJ2-1 many TRBV6-2/TRBV6-3 TRBD1 TGTGCCGGGGCGACAGGGCCTCTCTCCTACAATGAGCAGTTCTTC CAGATGPLSYNEQFF
TRBJ2-7 many TRBV20-1 . TGCAGTGCTAGAGATCCCCTAGCGTCCCCCTACGAGCAGTACTTC CSARDPLASPYEQYF
TRBJ2-7 many TRBV29-1 TRBD1 TGCAGCGTTGAAGGGGACAGCTCCTACGAGCAGTACTTC CSVEGDSSYEQYF